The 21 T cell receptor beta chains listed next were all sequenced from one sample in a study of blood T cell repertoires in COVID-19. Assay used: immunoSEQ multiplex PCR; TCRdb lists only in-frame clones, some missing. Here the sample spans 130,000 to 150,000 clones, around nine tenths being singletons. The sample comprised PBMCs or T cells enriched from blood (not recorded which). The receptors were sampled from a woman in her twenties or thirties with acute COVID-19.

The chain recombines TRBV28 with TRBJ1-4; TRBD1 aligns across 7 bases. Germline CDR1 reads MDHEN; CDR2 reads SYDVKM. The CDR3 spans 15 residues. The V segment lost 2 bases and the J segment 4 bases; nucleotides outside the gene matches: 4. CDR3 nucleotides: TGTGCCAGCAGTTTACCGACAGGGTTTAATGAAAAACTGTTTTTT. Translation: CASSLPTGFNEKLFF.

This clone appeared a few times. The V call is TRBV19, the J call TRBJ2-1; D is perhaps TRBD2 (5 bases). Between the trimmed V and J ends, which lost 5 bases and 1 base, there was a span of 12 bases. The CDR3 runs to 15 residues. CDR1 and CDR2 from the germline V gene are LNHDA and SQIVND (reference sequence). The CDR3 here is CASSSTGSSYNEQFF. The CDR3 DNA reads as TGTGCCAGTAGTTCCACGGGGAGTTCCTACAATGAGCAGTTCTTC.

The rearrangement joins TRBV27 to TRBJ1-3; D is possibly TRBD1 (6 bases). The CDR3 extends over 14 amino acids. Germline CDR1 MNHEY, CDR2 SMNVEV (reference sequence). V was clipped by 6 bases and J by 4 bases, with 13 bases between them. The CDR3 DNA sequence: TGTGCCAGCAGCCCCCGGGGGGCCGGAAACACCATATATTTT. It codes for CASSPRGAGNTIYF.

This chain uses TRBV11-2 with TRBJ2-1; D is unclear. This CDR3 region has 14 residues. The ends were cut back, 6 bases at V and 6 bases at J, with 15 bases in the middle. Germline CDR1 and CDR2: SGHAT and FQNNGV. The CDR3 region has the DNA TGTGCCAGCAGGCTGGCGTGGAGCCGCAATGAGCAGTTCTTC. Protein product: CASRLAWSRNEQFF.

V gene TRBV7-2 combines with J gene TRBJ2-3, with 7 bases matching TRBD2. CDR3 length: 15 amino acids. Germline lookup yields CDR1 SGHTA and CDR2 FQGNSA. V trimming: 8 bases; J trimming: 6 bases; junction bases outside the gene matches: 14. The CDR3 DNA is TGTGCCAGCTCTCGGCCTAGCGGAACCTCGGATACGCAGTATTTT. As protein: CASSRPSGTSDTQYF.

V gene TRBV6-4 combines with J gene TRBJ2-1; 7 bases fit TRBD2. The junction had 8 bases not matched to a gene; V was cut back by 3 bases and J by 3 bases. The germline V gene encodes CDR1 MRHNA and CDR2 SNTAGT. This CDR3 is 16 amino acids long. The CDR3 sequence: CASSELAGEGYNEQFF. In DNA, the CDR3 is TGTGCCAGCAGTGAATTGGCGGGAGAGGGCTACAATGAGCAGTTCTTC.

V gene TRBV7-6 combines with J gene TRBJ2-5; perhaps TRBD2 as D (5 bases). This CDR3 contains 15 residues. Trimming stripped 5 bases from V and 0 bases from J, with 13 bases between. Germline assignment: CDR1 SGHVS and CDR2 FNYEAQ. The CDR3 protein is CASSPMRANQETQYF. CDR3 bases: TGTGCCAGCAGCCCGATGAGGGCGAACCAAGAGACCCAGTACTTC.

CDR3 region: CASSPTGKNIQYF. As DNA, the CDR3 is TGTGCCAGCAGTCCGACAGGGAAGAACATTCAGTACTTC. V gene TRBV6-5 combines with J gene TRBJ2-4; 7 bases are a match to TRBD1. Germline V gene data show CDR1 as MNHEY and CDR2 as SVGAGI. Losses at the gene ends were 5 bases for V and 7 bases for J; bases not matched to a gene: 5. This CDR3 has 13 residues.

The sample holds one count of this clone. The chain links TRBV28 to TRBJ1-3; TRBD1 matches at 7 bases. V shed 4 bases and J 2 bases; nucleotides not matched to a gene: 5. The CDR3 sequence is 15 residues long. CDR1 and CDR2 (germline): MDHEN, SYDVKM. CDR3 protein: CASSSTQGAGNTIYF. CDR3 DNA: TGTGCCAGCAGTTCGACGCAGGGGGCTGGAAACACCATATATTTT.

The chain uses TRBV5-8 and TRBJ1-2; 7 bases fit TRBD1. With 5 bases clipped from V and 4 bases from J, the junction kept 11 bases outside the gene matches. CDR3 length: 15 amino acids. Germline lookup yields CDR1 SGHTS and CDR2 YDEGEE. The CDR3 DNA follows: TGTGCCAGCAGGGTTATTGGACAGGCAATCTATGGCTACACCTTC. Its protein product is CASRVIGQAIYGYTF.

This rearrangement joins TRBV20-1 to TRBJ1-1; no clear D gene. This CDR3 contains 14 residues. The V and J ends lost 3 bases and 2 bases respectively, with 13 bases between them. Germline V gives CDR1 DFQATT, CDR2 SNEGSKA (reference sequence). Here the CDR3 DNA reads TGCAGTGCTAGTACCAATGAGGGAAACACTGAAGCTTTCTTT. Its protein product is CSASTNEGNTEAFF.

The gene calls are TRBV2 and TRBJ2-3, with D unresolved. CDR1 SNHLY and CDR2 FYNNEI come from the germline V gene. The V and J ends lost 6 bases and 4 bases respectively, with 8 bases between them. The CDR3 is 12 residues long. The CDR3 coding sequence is TGTGCCAGCAGGGCTAGTCCAGATACGCAGTATTTT. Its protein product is CASRASPDTQYF.

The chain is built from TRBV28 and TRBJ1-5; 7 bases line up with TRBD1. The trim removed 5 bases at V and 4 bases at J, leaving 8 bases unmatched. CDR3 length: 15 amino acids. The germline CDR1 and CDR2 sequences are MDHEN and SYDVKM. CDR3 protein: CASSPGGFSNQPQHF. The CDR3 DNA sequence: TGTGCCAGCAGTCCAGGGGGGTTTAGTAATCAGCCCCAGCATTTT.

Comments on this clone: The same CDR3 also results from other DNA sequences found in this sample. For the CDR3, the DNA is TGTGCCAGCAGCTTAGCGGGAGGTCCCTACGAGCAGTACTTC. Translation gives CASSLAGGPYEQYF. The rearrangement links TRBV7-2 to TRBJ2-7; perhaps TRBD2 as D (6 bases). CDR1 is SGHTA and CDR2 is FQGNSA in the germline V gene. Trimming took off 0 bases at V and 2 bases at J, with 8 bases between the two ends. The CDR3 covers 14 residues.

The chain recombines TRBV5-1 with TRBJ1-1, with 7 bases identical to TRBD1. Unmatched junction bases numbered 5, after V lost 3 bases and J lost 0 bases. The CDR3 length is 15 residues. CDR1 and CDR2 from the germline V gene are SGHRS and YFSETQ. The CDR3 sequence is CASSSKQGLNTEAFF. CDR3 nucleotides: TGCGCCAGCAGCTCTAAACAGGGGCTGAACACTGAAGCTTTCTTT.

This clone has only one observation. The CDR3 DNA is TGCGCCAGCAGCCAGATTAGCGGATACAATGAGCAGTTCTTC. Translation: CASSQISGYNEQFF. J is TRBJ2-1 and V is TRBV4-3; tentatively, D is TRBD2 (6 bases). The CDR3 is made up of 14 amino acids. The V end was cut by 3 bases, the J end by 4 bases, with 10 bases between. Germline V gene lookup returns CDR1 LGHNA and CDR2 YSLEER.

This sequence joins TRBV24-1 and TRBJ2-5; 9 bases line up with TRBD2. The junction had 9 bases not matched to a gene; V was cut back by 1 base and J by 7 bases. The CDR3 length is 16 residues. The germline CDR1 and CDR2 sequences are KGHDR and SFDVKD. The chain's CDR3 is CATSDLGREAGGTQYF. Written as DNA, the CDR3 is TGTGCCACCAGTGATTTAGGCAGGGAAGCGGGGGGGACCCAGTACTTC.

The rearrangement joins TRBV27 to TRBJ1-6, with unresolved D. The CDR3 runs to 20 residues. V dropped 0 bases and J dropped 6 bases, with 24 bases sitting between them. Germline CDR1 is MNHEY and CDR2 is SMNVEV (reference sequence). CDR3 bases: TGTGCCAGCAGTTTATCTAGCGGGCTCTCTCCTGGAGGAATTAATTCACCCCTCCACTTT. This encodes CASSLSSGLSPGGINSPLHF.

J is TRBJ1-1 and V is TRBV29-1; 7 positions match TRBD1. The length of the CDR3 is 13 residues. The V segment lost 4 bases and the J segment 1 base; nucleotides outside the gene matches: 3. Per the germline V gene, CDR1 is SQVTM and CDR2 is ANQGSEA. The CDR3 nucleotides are TGCAGCGTTGCCGGGACAGCGAACACTGAAGCTTTCTTT. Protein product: CSVAGTANTEAFF.

The CDR3 nucleotides read TGTGCCAGCTCACCGGCGGAGGGCTATGGCTACACCTTC. Residues: CASSPAEGYGYTF. V and J are TRBV18 and TRBJ1-2, with D unclear. The CDR3 contains 13 residues. The V end lost 3 bases, the J end lost 4 bases, and 9 bases lay between the germline ends. Looked up from germline, CDR1 is KGHSH and CDR2 is LQKENI.

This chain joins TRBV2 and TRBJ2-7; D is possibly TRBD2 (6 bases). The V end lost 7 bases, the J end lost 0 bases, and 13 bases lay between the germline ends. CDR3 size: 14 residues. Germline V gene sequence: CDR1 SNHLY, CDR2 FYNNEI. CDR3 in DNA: TGTGCCAGCACCCCCGGGGGTTCCTCCTACGAGCAGTACTTC. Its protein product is CASTPGGSSYEQYF.